The 29 T cell receptor beta chains presented below share a single source sample, sequenced in a study of cytotoxic CD8 clonotypes in ibrutinib-treated CLL. Clones were read by immunoSEQ multiplex PCR, and TCRdb kept only the in-frame ones, dropping some. Of tens of thousands of clones in the sample, around 84% were seen once. This specimen consisted of PBMCs, obtained before ibrutinib treatment. Receptor source: a human donor with chronic lymphocytic leukemia.

In regard to this clone: The junction departs from germline at one end; a sequencing error may be responsible. The chain carries TRBV5-1 and TRBJ1-4; D ambiguous. The CDR3 contains 9 residues. The germline V gene encodes CDR1 SGHRS and CDR2 YFSETQ. The CDR3 nucleotides read TGCGCCAGCAGCTTGGCCGGAGGTTTT. Protein product: CASSLAGGF.

The chain is built from TRBV27 and TRBJ1-1; TRBD1 might be the D (5 bases). V was trimmed by 1 base and J by 3 bases, leaving 12 bases between them. Germline CDR1 MNHEY, CDR2 SMNVEV (reference sequence). The CDR3 extends over 15 amino acids. CDR3 coding DNA: TGTGCCAGCAGTTTATGGGGCCCCGGGTACACTGAAGCTTTCTTT. It specifies CASSLWGPGYTEAFF.

The gene calls are TRBV28 and TRBJ2-3, with TRBD2 identical over 10 bases. CDR1 is MDHEN, CDR2 SYDVKM, per germline. The CDR3 runs to 15 residues. Losses at the gene ends were 6 bases for V and 0 bases for J; bases not matched to a gene: 3. CDR3 DNA: TGTGCCAGCAGGACGACTAGCGGGAGCACAGATACGCAGTATTTT. This translates into CASRTTSGSTDTQYF.

V gene TRBV6-1 combines with J gene TRBJ1-5; no clear D gene. The V end lost 3 bases, the J end lost 3 bases, and 12 bases lay between the germline ends. The CDR3 contains 15 residues. In germline, CDR1 is MNHNS, CDR2 SASEGT. The CDR3 protein is CASSEGNLVNQPQHF. In nucleotides, the CDR3 is TGTGCCAGCAGTGAGGGAAACCTGGTCAATCAGCCCCAGCATTTT.

The V gene is TRBV9, the J gene TRBJ2-2, with D possibly TRBD1 on 5 matching bases. The ends were cut back, 4 bases at V and 1 base at J, with 11 bases in the middle. This CDR3 spans 15 amino acids. Germline assignment: CDR1 SGDLS and CDR2 YYNGEE. For the CDR3, the DNA is TGTGCCAGCAGCACTACTGGACAGAACACCGGGGAGCTGTTTTTT. Amino acid sequence: CASSTTGQNTGELFF.

This clone was picked up a small number of times. The V gene is TRBV2, the J gene TRBJ1-5, with 9 positions matching TRBD1. V was pared by 6 bases and J by 0 bases, with 12 bases of the junction left unmatched. The CDR3 has 18 residues. Germline CDR1 and CDR2: SNHLY and FYNNEI. This CDR3 reads CASRGKPGQGFSNQPQHF. The CDR3 coding sequence is TGTGCCAGCAGGGGAAAACCGGGACAGGGATTTAGCAATCAGCCCCAGCATTTT.

This chain joins TRBV28 and TRBJ2-7, with 7 bases aligning to TRBD1. The CDR3 spans 16 residues. Germline CDR1 reads MDHEN; CDR2 reads SYDVKM. J was trimmed by 3 bases and V by 5 bases; bases with no gene match: 13. CDR3 sequence (DNA): TGTGCCAGCAGTCCCTCCATACAGGGGATGGGCTACGAGCAGTACTTC. Translation: CASSPSIQGMGYEQYF.

This rearrangement joins TRBV7-9 to TRBJ2-7, with D perhaps given as TRBD1 or TRBD2 (7 bases each). CDR1 and CDR2 from the germline V gene are SEHNR and FQNEAQ (reference sequence). The CDR3 consists of 16 residues. V shed 4 bases and J shed 0 bases, with 16 bases lying between them. CDR3 residues: CASSWRGTASSYEQYF. Here the CDR3 DNA reads TGTGCCAGCAGCTGGCGGGGGACAGCTAGCTCCTACGAGCAGTACTTC.

The V call is TRBV6-6, the J call TRBJ2-1; D possibly matches TRBD1 or TRBD2 (5 bases each). The germline V gene encodes CDR1 MNHNY and CDR2 SVGAGI (reference sequence). The ends were cut back, 2 bases at V and 5 bases at J, with 10 bases in the middle. The CDR3 covers 14 residues. In DNA, the CDR3 is TGTGCCAGCAGTTACGGGGGAGCCCACAATGAGCAGTTCTTC. Translated, it gives CASSYGGAHNEQFF.

The rearrangement uses TRBV18 and TRBJ1-2; 9 bases are shared with TRBD1. V shed 2 bases and J 8 bases; nucleotides not matched to a gene: 12. This CDR3 has 16 amino acids. Germline lookup yields CDR1 KGHSH and CDR2 LQKENI. The CDR3 sequence: CASSPWDRASTNGYTF. As DNA, the CDR3 is TGTGCCAGCTCACCATGGGACAGGGCGTCCACGAACGGCTACACCTTC.

This clone was seen only once. V gene TRBV7-3 combines with J gene TRBJ2-1; D may be TRBD1 (5 bases). This CDR3 is 16 amino acids long. V was clipped by 5 bases and J by 1 base, with 15 bases between them. Germline CDR1 SGHTA, CDR2 FQGTGA. CDR3 region: CASSPLGADSYNEQFF. The CDR3 nucleotides are TGTGCCAGCAGCCCCTTAGGGGCAGATTCCTACAATGAGCAGTTCTTC.

This chain joins TRBV2 and TRBJ2-2; tentative D call: TRBD1 (5 bases). The CDR3 sequence is 16 residues long. Germline V gives CDR1 SNHLY, CDR2 FYNNEI. Trimming cost V 11 bases and J 5 bases, with 24 bases left between them. CDR3 bases: TGTGCCTCTCAACCCCCGGGCAGGGTACAAACCGGGGAGCTGTTTTTT. Protein: CASQPPGRVQTGELFF.

V and J are TRBV14 and TRBJ2-7, with D possibly being TRBD1 or TRBD2 (5 bases each). This CDR3 has 15 amino acids. The germline CDR1 and CDR2 sequences are SGHDN and FVKESK. Trimming left V 4 bases short and J 2 bases short, with 15 bases between. CDR3: CASSLLRGPAYEQYF. The CDR3 DNA sequence: TGTGCCAGCAGCCTCCTGAGGGGTCCGGCCTACGAGCAGTACTTC.

The table lists this clone with a few counts. The V gene is TRBV15, the J gene TRBJ1-2; D not certain. Germline V lookup: CDR1 LNHNV, CDR2 YYDKDF (reference sequence). V lost 1 base, J lost 4 bases, and 13 bases lay in between. The CDR3 length is 15 residues. In DNA form, the CDR3 reads TGTGCCACCAGCAGAGTAGTGGTGGGAAGCTATGGCTACACCTTC. This encodes CATSRVVVGSYGYTF.

The count of this clone is one. The gene calls are TRBV7-2 and TRBJ1-2, with 7 bases that match TRBD1. CDR3 length: 14 amino acids. V was pared by 5 bases and J by 5 bases, with 8 bases of the junction left unmatched. Germline lookup yields CDR1 SGHTA and CDR2 FQGNSA. In nucleotides, the CDR3 is TGTGCCAGCAGCGAGGGGGCCAGGACTTATGGCTACACCTTC. It encodes CASSEGARTYGYTF.

The J gene is TRBJ1-2, the V gene TRBV7-3, with D tentatively TRBD1 (5 bases). This CDR3 contains 13 residues. The ends were cut back, 3 bases at V and 6 bases at J, with 11 bases in the middle. The germline V gene has CDR1 SGHTA and CDR2 FQGTGA. CDR3 amino acids: CASSLPGLDGYTF. The DNA for the CDR3 is TGTGCCAGCAGCTTGCCGGGACTAGATGGCTACACCTTC.

This chain links TRBV19 with TRBJ2-5; weak D call: TRBD1 (5 bases). The CDR3 runs to 12 residues. In germline, CDR1 is LNHDA, CDR2 SQIVND (reference sequence). V gave up 6 bases and J gave up 5 bases, with 10 bases separating them. The CDR3 loop is CASSRVGETQYF. The CDR3, as DNA: TGTGCCAGTAGCAGGGTCGGGGAGACCCAGTACTTC.

The genes are TRBV11-3 and TRBJ1-1; D is unclear. Trimming left V 6 bases short and J 3 bases short, with 11 bases between. Germline-derived CDR1 and CDR2 are SGHNT and YENEEA. The CDR3 is 13 residues long. The CDR3 nucleotides are TGTGCCAGCAGTTTGTTACGGTACACTGAAGCTTTCTTT. Translating it yields CASSLLRYTEAFF.

The chain uses TRBV29-1 and TRBJ1-1; 10 positions agree with TRBD1. Losses at the gene ends were 4 bases for V and 0 bases for J; bases not matched to a gene: 11. The CDR3 runs to 17 residues. The V gene's germline CDR1 is SQVTM and CDR2 ANQGSEA. The CDR3 DNA follows: TGCAGCGTTGCCGGACGACAGGGGGCCCTTATGAACACTGAAGCTTTCTTT. It yields the protein CSVAGRQGALMNTEAFF. Looking up the rest from reference TRBV29-1 and TRBJ1-1 gives the full variable domain: SAVISQKPSRDICQRGTSLTIQCQVDSQVTMMFWYRQQPGQSLTLIATANQGSEATYESGFVIDKFPISRPNLTFSTLTVSNMSPEDSSIYLCSVAGRQGALMNTEAFFGQGTRLTVV.

The chain employs TRBV6-5 and TRBJ2-5; D is undetermined. CDR3 length: 14 residues. Per germline, CDR1 MNHEY and CDR2 SVGAGI. V was pared by 0 bases and J by 4 bases, with 9 bases between. The CDR3 loop is CASSYSNRVETQYF. In DNA, the CDR3 is TGTGCCAGCAGTTACTCGAATAGGGTAGAGACCCAGTACTTC.

J is TRBJ1-1 and V is TRBV9; 10 bases agree with TRBD1. V trimming: 4 bases; J trimming: 4 bases; junction bases outside the gene matches: 7. Germline CDR1 reads SGDLS; CDR2 reads YYNGEE. The CDR3 runs 15 residues. CDR3 bases: TGTGCCAGCAGCCCGGGACAGGGGCTTGGCACTGAAGCTTTCTTT. As protein: CASSPGQGLGTEAFF.

This clone was found once. The chain joins TRBV30 to TRBJ1-1; D is perhaps TRBD1 (6 bases). This CDR3 contains 15 residues. V was cut by 2 bases and J by 0 bases, with 13 bases left in between. Germline CDR1 GTSNPN, CDR2 SVGIG (reference sequence). CDR3 bases: TGTGCCTGGAGTCGCCAGGGGCAACTGAACACTGAAGCTTTCTTT. Protein: CAWSRQGQLNTEAFF.

The rearrangement uses TRBV6-5 and TRBJ2-7, with 9 positions matching TRBD1. Germline assignment: CDR1 MNHEY and CDR2 SVGAGI. V was clipped by 6 bases and J by 6 bases; unmatched bases: 9. The CDR3 has 14 amino acids. In DNA form, the CDR3 reads TGTGCCAGCAGCCTCAGGGACAGGGCAAGCGAGCAGTACTTC. It translates to CASSLRDRASEQYF.

In the case of this clone: The same CDR3 arises from other DNA sequences in this sample as well. The chain recombines TRBV6-6 with TRBJ2-7; D is possibly TRBD1 (5 bases). In germline, CDR1 is MNHNY, CDR2 SVGAGI (reference sequence). This CDR3 comprises 12 residues. With 2 bases removed from V and 5 bases from J, the gap between germline ends came to 7 bases. The CDR3 nucleotides are TGTGCCAGCAGTTACGGCAGGGACGAGCAGTACTTC. Protein: CASSYGRDEQYF.

The chain combines TRBV2 with TRBJ2-1; a possible D gene is TRBD2 (6 bases). Germline V gene data show CDR1 as SNHLY and CDR2 as FYNNEI. There are 14 residues in the CDR3. V lost 3 bases to trimming and J lost 5 bases, with 11 bases between them. CDR3 loop: CASSEGLGNNEQFF. The CDR3 DNA follows: TGTGCCAGCAGTGAGGGACTCGGAAACAATGAGCAGTTCTTC.

The CDR3 reads CASSEGAYEQYF. CDR3 in DNA: TGTGCCAGCAGTGAAGGGGCCTACGAGCAGTACTTC. The V and J genes are TRBV6-1 and TRBJ2-7; no firm D call. The CDR3 totals 12 residues. V was pared by 1 base and J by 2 bases, with 3 bases between. Germline V lookup: CDR1 MNHNS, CDR2 SASEGT.

The chain combines TRBV7-9 with TRBJ2-1, with TRBD1 matching over 7 bases. The CDR3 spans 17 residues. The germline V gene has CDR1 SEHNR and CDR2 FQNEAQ (reference sequence). J was trimmed by 4 bases and V by 1 base; bases with no gene match: 10. The CDR3 region has the DNA TGTGCCAGCAGCTTAGGCCTGCCCGGACAGGTGTACAATGAGCAGTTCTTC. Translating it yields CASSLGLPGQVYNEQFF.

The chain uses TRBV19 and TRBJ2-7; D is unclear. CDR3 size: 12 residues. Looked up from germline, CDR1 is LNHDA and CDR2 is SQIVND (reference sequence). The V gene lost 5 bases and the J gene lost 2 bases, with 7 bases spanning the gap. In DNA, the CDR3 is TGTGCCAGTAGTTCCAACCCCTACGAGCAGTACTTC. It is translated as CASSSNPYEQYF.

The V gene is TRBV5-1, the J gene TRBJ1-2, with TRBD1 matching over 7 bases. The CDR3 length is 14 residues. Germline values: CDR1 SGHRS, CDR2 YFSETQ. Trimming removed 4 bases from V and 8 bases from J; junction bases left unmatched: 11. As DNA, the CDR3 is TGCGCCAGCAGCCAGAGACAGGGTCATGACGGCTACACCTTC. Its translation is CASSQRQGHDGYTF. The full variable domain, rest sourced from reference TRBV5-1 and TRBJ1-2, is KAGVTQTPRYLIKTRGQQVTLSCSPISGHRSVSWYQQTPGQGLQFLFEYFSETQRNKGNFPGRFSGRQFSNSRSEMNVSTLELGDSALYLCASSQRQGHDGYTFGSGTRLTVV.